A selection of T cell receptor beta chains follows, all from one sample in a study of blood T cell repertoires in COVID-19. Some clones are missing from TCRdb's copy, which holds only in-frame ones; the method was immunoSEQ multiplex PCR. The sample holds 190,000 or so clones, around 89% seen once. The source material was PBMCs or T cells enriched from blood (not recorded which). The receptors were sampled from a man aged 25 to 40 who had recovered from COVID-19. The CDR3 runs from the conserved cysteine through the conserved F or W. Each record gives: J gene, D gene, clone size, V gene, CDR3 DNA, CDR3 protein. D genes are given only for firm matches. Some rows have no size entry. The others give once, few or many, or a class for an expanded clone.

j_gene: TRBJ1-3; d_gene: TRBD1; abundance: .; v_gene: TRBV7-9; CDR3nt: TGTGCCAGCAGCTTAGGCGACAGGGGGTACTCTGGAAACACCATATATTTT; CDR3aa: CASSLGDRGYSGNTIYF
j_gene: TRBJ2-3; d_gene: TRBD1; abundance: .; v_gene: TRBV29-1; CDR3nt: TGCAGCGCAACAGGGGTTAGCACGGCAGATACGCAGTATTTT; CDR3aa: CSATGVSTADTQYF
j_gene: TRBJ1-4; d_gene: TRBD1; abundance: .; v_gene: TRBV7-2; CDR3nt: TGTGCCAGCAGCCCCCAGGGGGTGACTAATGAAAAACTGTTTTTT; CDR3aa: CASSPQGVTNEKLFF
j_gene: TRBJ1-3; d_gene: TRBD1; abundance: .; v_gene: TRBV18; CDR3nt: TGTGCCAGCTCACCGAAGACAGGGGAAGGAAACACCATATATTTT; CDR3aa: CASSPKTGEGNTIYF
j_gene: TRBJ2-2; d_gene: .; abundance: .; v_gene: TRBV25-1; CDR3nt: TGTGCCAGCCTCGTCCCGAACACCGGGGAGCTGTTTTTT; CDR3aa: CASLVPNTGELFF
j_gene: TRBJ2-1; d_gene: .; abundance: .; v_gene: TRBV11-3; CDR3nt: TGTGCCAGCAGCTTAAGGAGCGGGTCGAACGCCTACAATGAGCAGTTCTTC; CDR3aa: CASSLRSGSNAYNEQFF
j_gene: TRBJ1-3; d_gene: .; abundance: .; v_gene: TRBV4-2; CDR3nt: TGTGCCAGCAGCCTGAAGGGGATGCACTCTGGAAACACCATATATTTT; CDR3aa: CASSLKGMHSGNTIYF
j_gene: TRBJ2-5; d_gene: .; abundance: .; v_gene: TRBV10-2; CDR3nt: TGCGCCAGCAGTGAGAACAAGAAAGAGACCCAGTACTTC; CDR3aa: CASSENKKETQYF
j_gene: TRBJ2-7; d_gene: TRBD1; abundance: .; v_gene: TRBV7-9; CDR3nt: TGTGCCAGCAGAGGGGGGACAGGGGATAATTACGAGCAGTACTTC; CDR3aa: CASRGGTGDNYEQYF
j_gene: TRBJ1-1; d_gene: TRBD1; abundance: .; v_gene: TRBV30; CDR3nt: TGTGCCTTGGGAAGCTGGGGACAGAAGAACACTGAAGCTTTCTTT; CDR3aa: CALGSWGQKNTEAFF
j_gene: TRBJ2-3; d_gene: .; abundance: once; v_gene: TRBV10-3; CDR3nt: TGTGCCATCAGTGAGGCCCTCGCCGGTACCTTCACAGATACGCAGTATTTT; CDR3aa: CAISEALAGTFTDTQYF
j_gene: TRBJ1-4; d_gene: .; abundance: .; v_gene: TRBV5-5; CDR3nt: TGTGCCAGCAGCTTCGGTCAGGACTTCGGAAAACTGTTTTTT; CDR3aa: CASSFGQDFGKLFF
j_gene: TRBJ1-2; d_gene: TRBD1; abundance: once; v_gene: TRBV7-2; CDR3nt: TGTGCCAGCAGTAATGACAGGGGCCCTTATGGCTACACCTTC; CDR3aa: CASSNDRGPYGYTF
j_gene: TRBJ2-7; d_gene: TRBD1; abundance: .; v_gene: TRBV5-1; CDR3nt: TGCGCCAGCAGCTGGGGACAGGGTGGGGACGAGCAGTACTTC; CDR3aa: CASSWGQGGDEQYF
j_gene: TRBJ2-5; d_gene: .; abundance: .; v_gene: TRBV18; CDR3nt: TGTGCCAGCTCACCCTATAGAGAGACCCAGTACTTC; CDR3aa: CASSPYRETQYF
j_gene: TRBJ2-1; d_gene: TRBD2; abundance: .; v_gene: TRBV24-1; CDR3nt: TGTGCCACCAGTGCCGAGGAGACTAGCGGCCACAATGAGCAGTTCTTC; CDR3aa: CATSAEETSGHNEQFF
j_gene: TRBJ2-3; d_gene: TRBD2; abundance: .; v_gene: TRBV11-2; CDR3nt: TGTGCCAGCAGCTTAGCCGTAGCGGGAGGTCCAGATACGCAGTATTTT; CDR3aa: CASSLAVAGGPDTQYF
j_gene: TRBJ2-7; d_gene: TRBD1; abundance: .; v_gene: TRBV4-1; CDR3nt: TGCGCCAGCAGCGTTCAGGGGGCTGGGTACGAGCAGTACTTC; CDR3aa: CASSVQGAGYEQYF
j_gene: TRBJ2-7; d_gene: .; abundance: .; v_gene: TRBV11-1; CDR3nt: TGTGCCAGCAGCTTAGCGGCCAACTACGAGCAGTACTTC; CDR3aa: CASSLAANYEQYF
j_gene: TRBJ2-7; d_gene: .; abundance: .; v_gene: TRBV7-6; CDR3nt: TGTGCCAGCAGCTCCCGGACTCCCCCCTACGAGCAGTACTTC; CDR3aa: CASSSRTPPYEQYF
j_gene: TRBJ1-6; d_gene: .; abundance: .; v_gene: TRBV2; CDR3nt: TGTGCCAGCAGCTTAACGGCAGGGCAACCCCTCCACTTT; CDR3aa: CASSLTAGQPLHF
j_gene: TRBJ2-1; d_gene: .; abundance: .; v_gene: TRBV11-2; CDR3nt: TGTGCCACGGGGGATTTCTCCTACAATGAGCAGTTCTTC; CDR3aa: CATGDFSYNEQFF
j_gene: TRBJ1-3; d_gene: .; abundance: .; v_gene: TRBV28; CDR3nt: TGTGCCAGCAGTTCCCGGGGGTATACTAGCTCTGGAAACACCATATATTTT; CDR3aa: CASSSRGYTSSGNTIYF
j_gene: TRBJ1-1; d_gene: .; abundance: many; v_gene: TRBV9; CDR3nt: TGTGCCAGCAGCCCGAGAAACGAGGGATCTGAAGCTTTCTTT; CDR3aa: CASSPRNEGSEAFF
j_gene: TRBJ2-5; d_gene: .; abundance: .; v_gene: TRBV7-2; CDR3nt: TGTGCCAGCAGCTTATTCAGGGCAGCCAAAGAGACCCAGTACTTC; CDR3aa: CASSLFRAAKETQYF
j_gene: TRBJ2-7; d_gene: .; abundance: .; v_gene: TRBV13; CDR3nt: TGTGCCAGCAGCTCCCAGTCCTACGAGCAGTACTTC; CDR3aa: CASSSQSYEQYF
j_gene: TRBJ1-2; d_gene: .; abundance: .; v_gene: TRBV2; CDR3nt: TGTGCCAGCAGGACGGACAGCCTCTATGGCTACACCTTC; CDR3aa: CASRTDSLYGYTF
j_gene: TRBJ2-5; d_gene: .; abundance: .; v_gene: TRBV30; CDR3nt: TGTGCCTGGAGTGTACGGGGGAGGCAAGAGACCCAGTACTTC; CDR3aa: CAWSVRGRQETQYF
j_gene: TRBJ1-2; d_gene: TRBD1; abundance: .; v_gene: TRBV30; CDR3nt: TGTGCCTGGAGTGTAATGACAGGGGATGGCTACACCTTC; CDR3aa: CAWSVMTGDGYTF
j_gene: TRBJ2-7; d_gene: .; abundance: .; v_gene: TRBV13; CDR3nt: TGTGCCAGCAGCTTAGGGGGCGTTGGGTACGAGCAGTACTTC; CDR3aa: CASSLGGVGYEQYF
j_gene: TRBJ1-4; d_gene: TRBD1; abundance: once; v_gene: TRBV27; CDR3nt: TGTGCCAGCAGTCCCGGGACAGGGATTGAAAAACTGTTTTTT; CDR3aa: CASSPGTGIEKLFF
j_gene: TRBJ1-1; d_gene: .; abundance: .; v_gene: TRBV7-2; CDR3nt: TGTGCCAGCAGCTTAGAGGGGGGGCACACTGAAGCTTTCTTT; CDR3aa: CASSLEGGHTEAFF
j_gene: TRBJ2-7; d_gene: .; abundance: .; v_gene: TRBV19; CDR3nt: TGTGCCAGTAAGGGGGACTACAACTCCGAGCAGTACTTC; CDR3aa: CASKGDYNSEQYF
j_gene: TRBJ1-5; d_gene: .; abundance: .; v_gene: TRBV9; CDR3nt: TGTGCCAGCAGCGTTTTCGCAGGGCCCAATCAGCCCCAGCATTTT; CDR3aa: CASSVFAGPNQPQHF
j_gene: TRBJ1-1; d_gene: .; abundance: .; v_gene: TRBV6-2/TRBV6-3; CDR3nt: TGTGCCAGCAGTTACGAAGGTGGAGGAGTGGACAGAGGCGCACGGAACACTGAAGCTTTCTTT; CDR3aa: CASSYEGGGVDRGARNTEAFF
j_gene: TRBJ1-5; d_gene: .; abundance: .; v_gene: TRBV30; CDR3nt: TGTGCCTGGAGTGTATCAGGGATTAATCAGCCCCAGCATTTT; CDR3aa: CAWSVSGINQPQHF
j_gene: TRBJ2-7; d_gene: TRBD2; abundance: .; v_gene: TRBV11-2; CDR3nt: TGTGCCAGCAGCTTAGTGGTTTGGGACTATAGTCTCCACGAGCAGTACTTC; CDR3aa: CASSLVVWDYSLHEQYF
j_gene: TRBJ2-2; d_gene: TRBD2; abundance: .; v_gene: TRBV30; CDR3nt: TGTGCCTGGAGTGTACTAGCGGGGGGGCCCGGGGAGCTGTTTTTT; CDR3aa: CAWSVLAGGPGELFF
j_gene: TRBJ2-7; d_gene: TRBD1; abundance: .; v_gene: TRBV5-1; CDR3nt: TGCGCCAGCAGCCCGCAGGGGGCGGGTAGTTTCGAGCAGTACTTC; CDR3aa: CASSPQGAGSFEQYF
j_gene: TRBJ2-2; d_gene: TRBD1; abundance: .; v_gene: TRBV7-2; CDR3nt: TGTGCCAGCAGCTTAGCCCCGGGGACAGGGTCCGGGGAGCTGTTTTTT; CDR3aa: CASSLAPGTGSGELFF
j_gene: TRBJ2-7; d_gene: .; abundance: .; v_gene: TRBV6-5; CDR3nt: TGTGCCAGCAGTTACTTGGGCGGGCCTCCCTACGAGCAGTACTTC; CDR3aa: CASSYLGGPPYEQYF
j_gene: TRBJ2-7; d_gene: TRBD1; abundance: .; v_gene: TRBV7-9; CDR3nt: TGTGCCAGCAGCTCACAGGGGCAGGAGGAGCAGTACTTC; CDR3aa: CASSSQGQEEQYF
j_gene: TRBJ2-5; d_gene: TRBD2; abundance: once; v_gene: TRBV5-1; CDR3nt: TGCGCCAGCAGTGAAGGACTAGCAGGGGAGACCCAGTACTTC; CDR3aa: CASSEGLAGETQYF
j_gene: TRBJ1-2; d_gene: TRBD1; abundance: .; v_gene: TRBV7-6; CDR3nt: TGTGCCAGCAGCTTACTGGGACAGGGGGACTATGGCTACACCTTC; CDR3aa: CASSLLGQGDYGYTF
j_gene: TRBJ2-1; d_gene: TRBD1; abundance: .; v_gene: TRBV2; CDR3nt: TGTGCCAGCAGTGCTGGACAGGGGGCGAGCGCGGGAGGACACAAAAATGAGCAGTTCTTC; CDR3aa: CASSAGQGASAGGHKNEQFF
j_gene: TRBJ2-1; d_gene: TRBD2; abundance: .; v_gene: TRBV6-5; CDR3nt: TGTGCCAGCAGGTCGAGCGGGGGGGCCTGGGAGCAGTTCTTC; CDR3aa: CASRSSGGAWEQFF
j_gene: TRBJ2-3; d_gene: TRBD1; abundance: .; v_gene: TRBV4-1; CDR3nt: TGCGCCAGCAGACATACGACGCCTACAGGGGCGAGCACAGATACGCAGTATTTT; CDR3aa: CASRHTTPTGASTDTQYF
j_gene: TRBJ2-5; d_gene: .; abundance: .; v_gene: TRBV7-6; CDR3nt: TGTGCCAGCAGTCCCTACGACTCCCTCGAAGAGACCCAGTACTTC; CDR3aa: CASSPYDSLEETQYF
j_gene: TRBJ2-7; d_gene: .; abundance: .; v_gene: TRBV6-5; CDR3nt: TGTGCCAGCAGTTACTCGCCAGACAGACTCTACGAGCAGTACTTC; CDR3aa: CASSYSPDRLYEQYF
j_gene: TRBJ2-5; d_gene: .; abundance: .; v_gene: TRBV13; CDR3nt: TGTGCCAGCAGCTTTTTCTTGGAGACCCAGTACTTC; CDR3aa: CASSFFLETQYF
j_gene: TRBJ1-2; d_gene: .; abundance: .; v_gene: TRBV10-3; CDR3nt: TGTGCCATCAAGGGGATGGGTAACTATGGCTACACCTTC; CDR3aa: CAIKGMGNYGYTF
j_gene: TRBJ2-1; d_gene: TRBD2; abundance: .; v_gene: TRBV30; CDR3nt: TGTGCCTGGAGTGAATCGGGACTAGATTACAATGAGCAGTTCTTC; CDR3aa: CAWSESGLDYNEQFF
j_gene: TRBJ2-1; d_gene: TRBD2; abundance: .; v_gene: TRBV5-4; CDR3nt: TGTGCCAGCAGCTTGGTGGCGGGGGTCTCCTCCTACAATGAGCAGTTCTTC; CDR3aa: CASSLVAGVSSYNEQFF
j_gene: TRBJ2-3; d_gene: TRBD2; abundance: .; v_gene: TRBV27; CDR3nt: TGTGCCAGCAGCCCCGGACTAGCGGGAGGGTATCGCACAGATACGCAGTATTTT; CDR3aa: CASSPGLAGGYRTDTQYF
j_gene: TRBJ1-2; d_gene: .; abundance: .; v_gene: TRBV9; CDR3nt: TGTGCCAGCAGCGTAGAACCGGGGACTAACTATGGCTACACCTTC; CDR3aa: CASSVEPGTNYGYTF